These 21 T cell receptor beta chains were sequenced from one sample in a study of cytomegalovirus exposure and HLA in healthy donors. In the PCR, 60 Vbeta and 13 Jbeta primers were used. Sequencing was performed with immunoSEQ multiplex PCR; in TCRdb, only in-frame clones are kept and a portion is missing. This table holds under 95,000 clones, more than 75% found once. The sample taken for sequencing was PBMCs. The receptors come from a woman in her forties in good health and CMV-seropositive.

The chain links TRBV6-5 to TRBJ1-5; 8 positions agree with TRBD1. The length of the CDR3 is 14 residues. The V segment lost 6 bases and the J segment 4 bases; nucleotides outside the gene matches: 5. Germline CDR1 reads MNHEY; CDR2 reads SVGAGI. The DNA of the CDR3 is TGTGCCAGCAGAAGGACAGGGAGGAATCAGCCCCAGCATTTT. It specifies CASRRTGRNQPQHF.

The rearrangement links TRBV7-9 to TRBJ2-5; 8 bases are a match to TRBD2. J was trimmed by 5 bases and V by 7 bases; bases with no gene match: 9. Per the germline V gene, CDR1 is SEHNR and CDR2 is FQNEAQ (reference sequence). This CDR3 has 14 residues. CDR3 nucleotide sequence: TGTGCCAGCATCCCCGCGGGGGGCGGGGAGACCCAGTACTTC. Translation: CASIPAGGGETQYF.

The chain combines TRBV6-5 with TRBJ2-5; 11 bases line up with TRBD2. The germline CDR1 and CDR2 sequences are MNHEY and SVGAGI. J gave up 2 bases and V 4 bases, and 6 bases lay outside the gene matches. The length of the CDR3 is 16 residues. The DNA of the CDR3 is TGTGCCAGCAGTTTAGCGGGAGGGCCTGGGCAAGAGACCCAGTACTTC. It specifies CASSLAGGPGQETQYF.

The DNA of the CDR3 is TGTGCCAGCAGCCCCCTAGCGGGGAGCTCCTACGAGCAGTACTTC. Amino acids: CASSPLAGSSYEQYF. This chain connects TRBV9 to TRBJ2-7; TRBD2 aligns across 9 bases. Germline V gives CDR1 SGDLS, CDR2 YYNGEE. This CDR3 has 15 residues. The junction had 5 bases not matched to a gene; V was cut back by 4 bases and J by 0 bases.

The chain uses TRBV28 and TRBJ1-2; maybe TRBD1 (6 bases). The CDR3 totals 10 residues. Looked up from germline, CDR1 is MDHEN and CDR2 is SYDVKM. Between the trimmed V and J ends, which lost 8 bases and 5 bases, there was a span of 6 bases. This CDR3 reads CASGTYGYTF. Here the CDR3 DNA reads TGTGCCAGCGGGACATATGGCTACACCTTC.

The DNA for the CDR3 is TGCAGCGTTGCCGCAGGGGGTAGTAGAGAGACCCAGTACTTC. This sequence encodes CSVAAGGSRETQYF. This chain connects TRBV29-1 to TRBJ2-5; TRBD1 matches at 7 bases. CDR1 is SQVTM and CDR2 is ANQGSEA in the germline V gene. The CDR3 length is 14 residues. Trimming took 4 bases from V and 4 from J; bases not matched to a gene: 9.

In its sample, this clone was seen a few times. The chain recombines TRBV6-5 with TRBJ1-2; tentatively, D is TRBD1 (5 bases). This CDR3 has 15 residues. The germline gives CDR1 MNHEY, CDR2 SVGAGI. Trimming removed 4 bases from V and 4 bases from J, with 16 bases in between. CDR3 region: CASSLSPGLPYGYTF. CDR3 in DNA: TGTGCCAGCAGTTTATCCCCGGGACTCCCCTATGGCTACACCTTC.

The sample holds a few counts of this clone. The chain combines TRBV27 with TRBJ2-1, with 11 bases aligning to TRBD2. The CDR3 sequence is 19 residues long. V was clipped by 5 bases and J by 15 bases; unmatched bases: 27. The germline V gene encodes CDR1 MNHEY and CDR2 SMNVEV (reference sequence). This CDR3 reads CASSANEQLAGALGQGPFF. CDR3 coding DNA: TGTGCCAGCAGTGCGAACGAACAACTAGCGGGAGCCTTGGGCCAGGGGCCGTTCTTC.

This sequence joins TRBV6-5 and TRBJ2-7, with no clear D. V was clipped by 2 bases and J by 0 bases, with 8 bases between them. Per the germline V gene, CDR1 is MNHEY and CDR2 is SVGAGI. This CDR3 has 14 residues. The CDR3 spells CASSYGRSSYEQYF. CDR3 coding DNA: TGTGCCAGCAGTTACGGAAGGAGCTCCTACGAGCAGTACTTC.

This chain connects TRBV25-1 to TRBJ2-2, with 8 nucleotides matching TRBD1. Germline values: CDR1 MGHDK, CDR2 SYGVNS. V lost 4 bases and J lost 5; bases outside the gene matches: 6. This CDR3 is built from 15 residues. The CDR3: CASSAPRGHTGELFF. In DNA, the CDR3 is TGTGCCAGCAGTGCTCCCAGGGGGCATACCGGGGAGCTGTTTTTT.

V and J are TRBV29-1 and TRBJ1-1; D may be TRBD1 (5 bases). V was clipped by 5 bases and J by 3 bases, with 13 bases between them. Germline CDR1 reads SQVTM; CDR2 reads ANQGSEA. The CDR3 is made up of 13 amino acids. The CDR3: CSVSRGADTEAFF. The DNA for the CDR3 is TGCAGCGTTTCTAGGGGTGCGGACACTGAAGCTTTCTTT.

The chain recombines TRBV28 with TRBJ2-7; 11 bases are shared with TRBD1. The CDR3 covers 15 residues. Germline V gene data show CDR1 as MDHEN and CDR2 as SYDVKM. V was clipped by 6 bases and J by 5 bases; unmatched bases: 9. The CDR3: CASSPSGQGADEQYF. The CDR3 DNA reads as TGTGCCAGCAGCCCCTCCGGACAGGGGGCGGACGAGCAGTACTTC. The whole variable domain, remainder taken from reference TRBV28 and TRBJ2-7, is DVKVTQSSRYLVKRTGEKVFLECVQDMDHENMFWYRQDPGLGLRLIYFSYDVKMKEKGDIPEGYSVSREKKERFSLILESASTNQTSMYLCASSPSGQGADEQYFGPGTRLTVT.

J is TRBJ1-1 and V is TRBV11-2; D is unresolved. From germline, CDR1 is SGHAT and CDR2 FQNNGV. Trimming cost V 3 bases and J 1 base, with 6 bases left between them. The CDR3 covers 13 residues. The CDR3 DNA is TGTGCCAGCAGCTTCGGGGAGAACACTGAAGCTTTCTTT. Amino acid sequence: CASSFGENTEAFF.

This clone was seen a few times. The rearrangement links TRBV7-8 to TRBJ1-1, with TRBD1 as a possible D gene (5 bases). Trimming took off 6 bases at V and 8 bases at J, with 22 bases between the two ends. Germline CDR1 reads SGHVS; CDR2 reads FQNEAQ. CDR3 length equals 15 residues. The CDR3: CASSLSVGPGNEAFF. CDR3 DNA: TGTGCCAGCAGTCTTTCGGTTGGCCCAGGGAACGAAGCTTTCTTT.

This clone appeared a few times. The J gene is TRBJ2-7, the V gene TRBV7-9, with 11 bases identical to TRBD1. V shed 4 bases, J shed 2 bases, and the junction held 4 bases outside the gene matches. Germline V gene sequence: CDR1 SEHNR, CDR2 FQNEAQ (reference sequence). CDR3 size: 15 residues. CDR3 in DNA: TGTGCCAGCAGCTCTGGACAGGGGGCTACCTACGAGCAGTACTTC. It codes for CASSSGQGATYEQYF.

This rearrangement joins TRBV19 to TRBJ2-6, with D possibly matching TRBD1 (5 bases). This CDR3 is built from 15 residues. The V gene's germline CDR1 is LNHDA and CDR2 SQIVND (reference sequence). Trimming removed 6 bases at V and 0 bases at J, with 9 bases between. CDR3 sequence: CASSLGASGANVLTF. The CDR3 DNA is TGTGCCAGTAGCTTAGGGGCCTCTGGGGCCAACGTCCTGACTTTC.

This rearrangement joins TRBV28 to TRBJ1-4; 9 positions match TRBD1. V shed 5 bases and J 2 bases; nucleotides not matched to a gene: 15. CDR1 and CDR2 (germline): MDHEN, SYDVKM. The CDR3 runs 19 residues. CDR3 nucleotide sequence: TGTGCCAGCAGTCCCCCCCTCCGGACAGGGGTTAGGACTAATGAAAAACTGTTTTTT. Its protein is CASSPPLRTGVRTNEKLFF.

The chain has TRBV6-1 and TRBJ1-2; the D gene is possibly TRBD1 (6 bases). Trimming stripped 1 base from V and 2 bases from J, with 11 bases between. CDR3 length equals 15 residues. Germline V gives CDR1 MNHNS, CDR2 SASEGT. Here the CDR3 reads CASSEEGGRNYGYTF. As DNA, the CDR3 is TGTGCCAGCAGTGAAGAGGGGGGGCGAAACTATGGCTACACCTTC.

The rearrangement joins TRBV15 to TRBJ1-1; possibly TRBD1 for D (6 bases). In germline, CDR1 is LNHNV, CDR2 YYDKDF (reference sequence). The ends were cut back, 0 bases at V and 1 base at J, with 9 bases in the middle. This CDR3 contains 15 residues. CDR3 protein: CATSREGAENTEAFF. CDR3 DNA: TGTGCCACCAGCAGAGAGGGGGCAGAGAACACTGAAGCTTTCTTT.

The CDR3 sequence is CAWSIQWNTEAFF. Here the CDR3 DNA reads TGTGCCTGGAGTATCCAGTGGAACACTGAAGCTTTCTTT. This chain connects TRBV30 to TRBJ1-1; the D is unclear. Germline lookup yields CDR1 GTSNPN and CDR2 SVGIG (reference sequence). Trimming took off 2 bases at V and 1 base at J, with 8 bases between the two ends. This CDR3 is 13 amino acids long.

The CDR3 spells CASSLELALKDTQYF. The CDR3 DNA reads as TGTGCCAGCAGTTTAGAACTAGCGTTGAAAGATACGCAGTATTTT. This chain joins TRBV27 and TRBJ2-3, with 7 bases fitting TRBD2. This CDR3 is 15 amino acids long. Trimming removed 2 bases from V and 5 bases from J; junction bases left unmatched: 7. Germline V lookup: CDR1 MNHEY, CDR2 SMNVEV (reference sequence).